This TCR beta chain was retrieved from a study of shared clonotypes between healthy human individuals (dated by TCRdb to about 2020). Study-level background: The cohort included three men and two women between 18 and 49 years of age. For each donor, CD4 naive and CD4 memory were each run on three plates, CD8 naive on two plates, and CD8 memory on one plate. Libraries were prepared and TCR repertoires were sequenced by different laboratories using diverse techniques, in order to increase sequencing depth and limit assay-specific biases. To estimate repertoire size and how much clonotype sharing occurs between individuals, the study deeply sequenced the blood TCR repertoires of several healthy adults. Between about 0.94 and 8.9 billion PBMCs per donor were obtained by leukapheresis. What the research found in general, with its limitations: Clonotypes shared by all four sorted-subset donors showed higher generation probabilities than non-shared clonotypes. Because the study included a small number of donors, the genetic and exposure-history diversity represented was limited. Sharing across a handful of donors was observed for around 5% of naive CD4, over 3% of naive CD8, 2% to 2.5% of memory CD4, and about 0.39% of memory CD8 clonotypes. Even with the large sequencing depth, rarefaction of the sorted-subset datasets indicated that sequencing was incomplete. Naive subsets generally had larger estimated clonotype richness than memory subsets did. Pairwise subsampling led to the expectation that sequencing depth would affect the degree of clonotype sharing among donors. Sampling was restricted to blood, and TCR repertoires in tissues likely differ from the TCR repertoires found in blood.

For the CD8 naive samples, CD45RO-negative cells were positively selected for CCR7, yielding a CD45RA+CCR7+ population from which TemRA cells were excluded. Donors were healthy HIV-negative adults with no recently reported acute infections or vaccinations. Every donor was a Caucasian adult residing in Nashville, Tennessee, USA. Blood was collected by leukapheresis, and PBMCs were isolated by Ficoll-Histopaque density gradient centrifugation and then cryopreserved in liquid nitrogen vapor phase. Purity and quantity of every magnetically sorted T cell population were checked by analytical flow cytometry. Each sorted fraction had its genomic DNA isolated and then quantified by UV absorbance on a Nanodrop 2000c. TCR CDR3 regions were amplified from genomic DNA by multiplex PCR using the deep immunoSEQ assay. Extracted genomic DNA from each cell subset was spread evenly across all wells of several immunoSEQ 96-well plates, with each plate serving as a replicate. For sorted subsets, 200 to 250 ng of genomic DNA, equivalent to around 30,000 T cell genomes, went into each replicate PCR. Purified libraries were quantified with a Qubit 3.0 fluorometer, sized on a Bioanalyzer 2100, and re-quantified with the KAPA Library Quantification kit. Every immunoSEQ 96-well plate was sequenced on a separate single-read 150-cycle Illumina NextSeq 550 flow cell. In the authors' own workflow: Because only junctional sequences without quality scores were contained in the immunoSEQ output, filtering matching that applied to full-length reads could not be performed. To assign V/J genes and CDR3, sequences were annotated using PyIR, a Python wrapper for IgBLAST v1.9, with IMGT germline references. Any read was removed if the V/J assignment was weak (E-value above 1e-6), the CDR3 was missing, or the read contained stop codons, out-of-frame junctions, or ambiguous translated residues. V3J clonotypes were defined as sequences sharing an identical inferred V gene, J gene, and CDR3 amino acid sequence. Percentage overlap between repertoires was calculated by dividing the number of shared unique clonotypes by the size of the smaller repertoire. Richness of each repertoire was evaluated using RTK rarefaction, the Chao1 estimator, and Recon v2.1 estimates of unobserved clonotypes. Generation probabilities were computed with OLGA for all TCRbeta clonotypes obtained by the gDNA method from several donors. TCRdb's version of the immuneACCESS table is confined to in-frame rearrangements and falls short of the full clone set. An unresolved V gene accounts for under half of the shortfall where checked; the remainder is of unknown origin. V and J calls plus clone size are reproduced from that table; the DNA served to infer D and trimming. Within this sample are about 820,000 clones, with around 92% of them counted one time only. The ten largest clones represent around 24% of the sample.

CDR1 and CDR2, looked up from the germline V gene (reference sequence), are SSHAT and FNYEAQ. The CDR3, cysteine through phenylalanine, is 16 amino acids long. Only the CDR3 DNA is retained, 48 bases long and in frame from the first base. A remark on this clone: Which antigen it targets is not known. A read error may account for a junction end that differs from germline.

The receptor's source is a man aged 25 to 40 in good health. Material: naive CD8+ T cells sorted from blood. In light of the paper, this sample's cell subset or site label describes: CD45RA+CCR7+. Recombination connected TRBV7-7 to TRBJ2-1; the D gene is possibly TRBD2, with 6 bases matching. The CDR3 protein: CASSLATAGPYNEQFF. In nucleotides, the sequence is TGTGCTAGCAGCTTAGCGACGGCGGGGCCTTACAATGAGCAGTTCTTC.